This is a list of T cell receptor beta chains from one sample in a study of blood T cell repertoires in COVID-19. Profiling relied on immunoSEQ multiplex PCR, and the TCRdb table lists in-frame clones only, not all of them. The sample holds a few hundred thousand clones, 87% seen once. The sample was peripheral blood. The receptor set was obtained from a man aged 60-69 years who had recovered from COVID-19. CDR3s include the opening cysteine and the closing phenylalanine or tryptophan. The D gene is left open where the match is weak. Clone sizes are given selectively: once, few, many, or a class where the clone is expanded.

CDR3 DNA: TGTGCCAGCACCGCGAGGGCCTACGTTGAGCAGTTCTTC
CDR3 protein: CASTARAYVEQFF
J gene: TRBJ2-1
V gene: TRBV25-1
D gene: -
clone size: -

CDR3 DNA: TGTGCCAGCAGGTCCGGGACTAGTAACAATGAGCAGTTCTTC
CDR3 protein: CASRSGTSNNEQFF
J gene: TRBJ2-1
V gene: TRBV7-9
D gene: TRBD2
clone size: few

CDR3 DNA: TGCGCCAGCAGCTTGGGAGGTTTTGAAAAACTGTTTTTT
CDR3 protein: CASSLGGFEKLFF
J gene: TRBJ1-4
V gene: TRBV5-1
D gene: -
clone size: few

CDR3 DNA: TGCGCCAGCAGCTTGCAGGCAGGAAGGCCTATTGAAGCTTTCTTT
CDR3 protein: CASSLQAGRPIEAFF
J gene: TRBJ1-1
V gene: TRBV5-1
D gene: -
clone size: -

CDR3 DNA: TGTGCCAGCAGTTGGTACGGGACTGCGAACACTGAAGCTTTCTTT
CDR3 protein: CASSWYGTANTEAFF
J gene: TRBJ1-1
V gene: TRBV6-2/TRBV6-3
D gene: -
clone size: few

CDR3 DNA: TGCGCCAGCAGCCTTACTAGCGGGGGGTCCTCCTCCTACAATGAGCAGTTCTTC
CDR3 protein: CASSLTSGGSSSYNEQFF
J gene: TRBJ2-1
V gene: TRBV4-1
D gene: TRBD2
clone size: -

CDR3 DNA: TGTGCCAGCAGAATTGAGCTAGCGGGAGGGAATGAGCAGTTCTTC
CDR3 protein: CASRIELAGGNEQFF
J gene: TRBJ2-1
V gene: TRBV6-5
D gene: TRBD2
clone size: -

CDR3 DNA: TGTGCCAGCACCTCACGGGGGGCGGAGCGGGCTTTCTTT
CDR3 protein: CASTSRGAERAFF
J gene: TRBJ1-1
V gene: TRBV6-6
D gene: -
clone size: few

CDR3 DNA: TGTGCCAGCTCATCTACAGGGGACTATGGCTACACCTTC
CDR3 protein: CASSSTGDYGYTF
J gene: TRBJ1-2
V gene: TRBV18
D gene: TRBD1
clone size: -

CDR3 DNA: TGTGCCAGCAGACCAGATCCGGGGAGAACCCAATATGGCTACACCTTC
CDR3 protein: CASRPDPGRTQYGYTF
J gene: TRBJ1-2
V gene: TRBV7-2
D gene: -
clone size: -

CDR3 DNA: TGTGCCAGCTCACGCGGGGACTCCAACCAGCCCCAGCATTTT
CDR3 protein: CASSRGDSNQPQHF
J gene: TRBJ1-5
V gene: TRBV18
D gene: -
clone size: -

CDR3 DNA: TGCGCCAGCAGCTTGGCTCTGGCGGGGGGCACTGAAGCTTTCTTT
CDR3 protein: CASSLALAGGTEAFF
J gene: TRBJ1-1
V gene: TRBV5-1
D gene: -
clone size: -

CDR3 DNA: TGTGCCTGGAGCTCAGCTAGCGGGGGAACGCAGTATTTT
CDR3 protein: CAWSSASGGTQYF
J gene: TRBJ2-3
V gene: TRBV30
D gene: TRBD2
clone size: -

CDR3 DNA: TGCGCCAGCAGCTTGAAGGGAGACAGGGAATTTTTCTTT
CDR3 protein: CASSLKGDREFFF
J gene: TRBJ1-1
V gene: TRBV5-1
D gene: TRBD1
clone size: -

CDR3 DNA: TGTGCCAGCAGCTTAGCCCCGGGTTCGGTCTATAATTCACCCCTCCACTTT
CDR3 protein: CASSLAPGSVYNSPLHF
J gene: TRBJ1-6
V gene: TRBV7-6
D gene: -
clone size: -

CDR3 DNA: TGCAGTGCTAGATCAGGGGAGACCCAGTACTTC
CDR3 protein: CSARSGETQYF
J gene: TRBJ2-5
V gene: TRBV20-1
D gene: -
clone size: -

CDR3 DNA: TGTGCCAGCAGCTTGACAGGGGAAAACATTCAGTACTTC
CDR3 protein: CASSLTGENIQYF
J gene: TRBJ2-4
V gene: TRBV12-3/TRBV12-4
D gene: TRBD1
clone size: -

CDR3 DNA: TGCGCCAGCAGTGAAGGGACAGGGCTACGTGAAAAACTGTTTTTT
CDR3 protein: CASSEGTGLREKLFF
J gene: TRBJ1-4
V gene: TRBV10-1
D gene: TRBD1
clone size: -

CDR3 DNA: TGTGCCAGCAGCAAAACACAGGGTTCGAGCACAGATACGCAGTATTTT
CDR3 protein: CASSKTQGSSTDTQYF
J gene: TRBJ2-3
V gene: TRBV7-2
D gene: -
clone size: once

CDR3 DNA: TGTGCCAGCAGTTACAGCGACCTCCTCTCTGGAAACACCATATATTTT
CDR3 protein: CASSYSDLLSGNTIYF
J gene: TRBJ1-3
V gene: TRBV6-2/TRBV6-3
D gene: -
clone size: -

CDR3 DNA: TGTGCCAGCAGCCGAGACGGGAGGGCGTACGAGCAGTACTTC
CDR3 protein: CASSRDGRAYEQYF
J gene: TRBJ2-7
V gene: TRBV3-1/TRBV3-2
D gene: TRBD2
clone size: -

CDR3 DNA: TGTGCCAGCACCCAAAGCCGGCAGGGAGGAGCTTTCTTT
CDR3 protein: CASTQSRQGGAFF
J gene: TRBJ1-1
V gene: TRBV12-3/TRBV12-4
D gene: -
clone size: -